This entry describes one T cell receptor (beta chain). The antigen is undetermined. Unique molecular identifiers were affixed to single, distinct cDNA molecules. Via MiXCR, TCRdb re-called the 5' RACE reads, giving one row per CDR3 protein. The table records approximately 110,000 distinct CDR3 sequences, 14% to 15% of them present only once. The source of the sample is a study of early T cells in non-severe SARS-CoV-2 infection. On the study more broadly: Chains from this unsorted whole-blood bulk RNA could not be paired. Study-level findings and limits: Anti-spike CD8 specificities were favored by VDJdb matching, whose results missed private and CD4 specificities.

V dropped 7 bases and J dropped 6; count of bases not matched to a gene: 3. Per germline, CDR1 SGHVS and CDR2 FQNEAQ. The CDR3 covers 12 residues. The sequencing sample was made of whole blood. This clonotype was sampled from an adult who was a healthcare worker with PCR-confirmed SARS-CoV-2 infection or an uninfected control (not recorded which). The chain combines TRBV7-8 with TRBJ2-3, with 8 nucleotides matching TRBD2. The CDR3 reads CASKGGGDTQYF. DNA of the CDR3: TGTGCCAGCAAGGGCGGGGGGGATACGCAGTATTTT. The variable domain in full, with the rest retrieved from reference TRBV7-8 and TRBJ2-3, is GAGVSQSPRYKVAKRGQDVALRCDPISGHVSLFWYQQALGQGPEFLTYFQNEAQLDKSGLPSDRFFAERPEGSVSTLKIQRTQQEDSAVYLCASKGGGDTQYFGPGTRLTVL.